These T cell receptor beta chains were read from a single sample in a study of T cells in Graves' hyperthyroidism and ophthalmopathy. Via MiXCR, TCRdb re-called the multiplex PCR reads, giving one row per CDR3 protein. Of 550,000 to 850,000 distinct CDR3 sequences listed, about 17% are singletons. Sequenced input: blood. Every receptor here comes from a woman in her forties or fifties with Graves' hyperthyroidism that later progressed to Graves' ophthalmopathy. Both conserved end residues are part of each CDR3. The D gene is left open where the match is weak. Clone size is shown for a subset of rows, as once, few, many or a class of expanded clone.

TRBV12-3/TRBV12-4	TRBJ2-7	.	few	CASSLAGQIPYEQYF	TGTGCCAGCAGTTTAGCTGGACAGATCCCCTACGAGCAGTACTTC
TRBV30	TRBJ1-5	.	.	CAWRRDVYQPQHF	TGTGCCTGGAGGAGGGACGTCTATCAGCCCCAGCATTTT
TRBV14	TRBJ1-2	.	.	CASSTRTTGHYGYTF	TGTGCCAGCAGCACGCGGACAACAGGTCACTATGGCTACACCTTC
TRBV5-6	TRBJ1-1	.	few	CASSLRMGGTEAFF	TGTGCCAGCAGCCTCAGAATGGGGGGCACTGAAGCTTTCTTT
TRBV2	TRBJ2-7	TRBD1	many	CASRDVAGTGAYEQYF	TGTGCCAGCAGAGACGTCGCCGGGACAGGCGCCTACGAGCAGTACTTC
TRBV5-1	TRBJ1-2	TRBD1	.	CASSPGQGKGTF	TGCGCCAGCAGCCCGGGACAGGGCAAAGGCACCTTC
TRBV11-3	TRBJ2-3	TRBD1	few	CASSPRDRGRHTQYF	TGTGCCAGCAGCCCCCGGGACAGGGGGCGTCATACGCAGTATTTT
TRBV7-9	TRBJ2-1	.	.	CATHRTNEQFF	TGTGCCACCCACAGGACCAATGAGCAGTTCTTC
TRBV29-1	TRBJ2-1	.	few	CSLTVEYNEQFF	TGCAGTCTGACAGTCGAGTACAATGAGCAGTTCTTC
TRBV6-2/TRBV6-3	TRBJ1-2	TRBD1	.	CASSWTGPSHYGYTF	TGTGCCAGCAGTTGGACAGGACCTTCTCACTATGGCTACACCTTC
TRBV27	TRBJ2-3	TRBD2	many	CASSLWAGGGWTQYF	TGTGCCAGCAGTTTATGGGCGGGGGGTGGTTGGACGCAGTATTTT